What follows describes a single TCR beta chain. Its target is unknown. This entry belongs to a study of cytomegalovirus exposure and HLA in healthy donors. Overall study findings and caveats: Roughly uniform sequencing depth across donors was assumed, possibly incorrectly. Immune exposure information available was restricted to CMV serostatus. Common viral pathogens seemed, in a later analysis, to connect with several of the most significant clusters.

In the PCR, 60 Vbeta and 13 Jbeta primers were used. Measured with immunoSEQ multiplex PCR; TCRdb has only the in-frame clones, and not every one. The table lists approximately 260,000 clones, almost 85% of them singletons. The receptor was isolated from a woman aged 40 to 50 in good health and CMV-seropositive. Sequencing input: PBMCs.

CDR3 nucleotide sequence: TGCGCCAGCAGCCAAGTTGTGACAGGGGGAGTTGGGGCCAACGTCCTGACTTTC. It is translated as CASSQVVTGGVGANVLTF. The chain joins TRBV4-3 to TRBJ2-6; the match to TRBD1 covers 9 bases. The CDR3 totals 18 residues. From germline, CDR1 is LGHNA and CDR2 YSLEER. The V gene end was trimmed by 1 base and the J gene end by 3 bases; junction bases not matched to a gene: 7.